These 2 T cell receptor beta chains were sequenced from one sample in a study of T-cell reconstitution after alpha-beta-depleted transplantation in children. For TCRbeta, the library was prepared with unique molecular identifiers. Via MiXCR, TCRdb re-called the PCR reads, giving one row per CDR3 protein. The sample includes around 230,000 distinct CDR3 sequences, approximately 17% of them seen just once. The specimen comprised PBMCs, mostly from graft donor cells, sampled 360 days after TCRalphabeta/CD19-depleted stem cell transplant. The receptors were gathered from a male patient between 2 and 15 years old who had a stem cell transplant for acute lymphoblastic leukemia, so the T cells may come from the graft donor.

The chain is built from TRBV2 and TRBJ2-1; possible D gene TRBD1, 5 bases. Germline CDR1 is SNHLY and CDR2 is FYNNEI. The CDR3 is 17 residues long. V lost 4 bases and J lost 5, with 21 bases in between. CDR3 nucleotide sequence: TGTGCCAGCAGTGGGTCCAGGGTACTCGCTGGGAACAATGAGCAGTTCTTC. It is translated as CASSGSRVLAGNNEQFF.

This clonotype was counted at least ten times. The chain combines TRBV20-1 with TRBJ2-1, with 7 bases aligning to TRBD2. The V gene's germline CDR1 is DFQATT and CDR2 SNEGSKA (reference sequence). CDR3 length equals 13 residues. V lost 5 bases, J lost 2 bases, and 3 bases stayed unmatched. As DNA, the CDR3 is TGCAGTGCTGAGCGGGGAGCCTACAATGAGCAGTTCTTC. Translating gives CSAERGAYNEQFF.